The clone carrying this T cell receptor beta chain was counted ten times or more. Its antigen is not identified. This CDR3 region has 15 residues. Trimming at V came to 6 bases and at J to 4 bases, leaving 7 bases not matched to a gene. This sample stems from a study of T cell repertoires in cytomegalovirus infection. TCRdb recomputed calls from the reads with MiXCR, one row per CDR3 protein. Seen here are around 900,000 distinct CDR3 sequences, roughly 30% observed once, and the top ten hold roughly 13%. The chain couples TRBV12-3 or TRBV12-4 to TRBJ2-1, with 9 positions matching TRBD2. The source was cultured CD8+ T cells from PBMCs, collected from culture after CMV antigen stimulation. The sequence came from a human donor in good health (CMV status not recorded). Some clones in this sample may be carry-over from other donors' samples. CDR3 residues: CASRKTSGRYNEQFF. The CDR3 DNA sequence: TGTGCCAGCAGAAAGACTAGCGGAAGATACAATGAGCAGTTCTTC.